This T cell receptor (beta chain) was profiled in a study of blood T cells in healthy people across ages (dated by TCRdb to between 2014 and 2016). About the study as a whole: In model experiments, roughly one uniquely barcoded TCR beta cDNA molecule per two T cells was captured by template switching. To avoid experimental bias, donors of different ages were spread randomly across the sequencing lanes. To track age-related changes in TCR beta repertoire diversity, the study relied on deep sequencing normalized with unique cDNA molecular identifiers. The study analyzed two additional independent replicas of 1 million unique cDNA reads from the same blood draw for two donors, one aged 18 to 29 and one aged 80 or older. Four age groups were formed from the donors: young (average about 17 years), middle-aged (approximately 40), aged (approximately 60) and long-lived (82).

The research as a whole found: Because profiling used bulk unsorted PBMCs, naive and antigen-experienced compartments could not be compared conclusively. As age increased, observed TCR beta diversity per million T cells dropped in a roughly linear way, and a significant reduction was already evident by age roughly 36. Observed TCR beta diversity correlated strongly with the percentage of naive T cells measured by flow cytometry. Compared with the aged group, the long-lived group had more naive CD4+ T cells, fewer expanded clones and increased TCR diversity, a pattern suggesting age selection. Donor CMV infection status was unknown, potentially confounding age-related changes in expanded clonotypes. Estimates of total diversity based on one million sequenced T cells were regarded as lower bounds and as underestimates.

The receptor library was made with 5' RACE. The sequencer was an Illumina HiSeq 2500. The second PCR ran for about 6 to 11 cycles and used a J-beta primer mix along with a sample-barcoded 5' primer. A template-switch 5' adaptor carrying 12 random nucleotides introduced a unique molecular identifier onto each TCR beta cDNA molecule. Each sample yielded at least 2.5 million CDR3-containing paired-end reads. First-strand cDNA synthesis was performed from all RNA using the Mint cDNA synthesis kit, with priming by a TRBC-specific oligonucleotide. Following uracil-DNA glycosylase treatment, all cDNA underwent a first 18-cycle PCR with the universal primers M1SS and BC2_uni_R. As for how the authors treated the data: Each sample was normalized by randomly selecting 1 million high-quality reads, each carrying a distinct molecular identifier. Reads sharing molecular identifiers were discarded rather than binned into consensus sequences. MiTCR, set to a Q25 quality threshold and the strictest error-elimination algorithm, was used for CDR3 identification, clonotype clustering and error correction. A nonparametric unseen species model using Euler transformation provided a lower-bound estimate of total TCR beta diversity. TCRdb itself trimmed the public reads at Q25 with fastp, ran MiXCR and retained productive beta chains. CDR3 protein duplicates are merged, each entry listing the most common genes and DNA. Clone size and V and J calls follow TCRdb, not the original study. The sample includes some 1.5 million distinct CDR3 sequences, with about 30% observed a single time. The leading ten clones occupy 7.7% of the sample.

Comment on this clonotype: What antigen it recognizes has not been identified. Qualities for individual bases were not recorded, and no much larger clone is one base off.

The donors were 40 or so Caucasian individuals from Russia, aged roughly 6 to 90 years, who were systemically healthy. Ten milliliters of peripheral blood were drawn from each donor into EDTA-treated Vacutainer tubes. Ficoll-Paque density-gradient centrifugation was used to isolate PBMCs, with at least 7 million per sample. Trizol reagent was used to extract total RNA from the PBMCs, yielding at least 5 micrograms per sample. For every donor, flow cytometry on a PBMC aliquot measured the percentage of naive CD45RAhigh/CD27high T cells. Specimen: blood. The sequence derives from a woman aged 30 to 39 in good health.

The DNA sequence is as follows: TGTGCCAGCAGCGAGGAAGCGGGAGGACCTTACGAGCAGTACTTC. It codes for CASSEEAGGPYEQYF. The rearrangement joined TRBV3-1 to TRBJ2-7, and 9 junctional nucleotides match TRBD2. The V end gives up 5 bases and the J end 4 bases, leaving 9 bases in the junction not matched to a gene. The CDR3 has 15 amino acids, counting the end cysteine and phenylalanine. This entry keeps only the CDR3 DNA: 45 bases, framed from base 1. CDR1 and CDR2 are read off the germline V gene (reference sequence) as LGHDT and YNNKEL.